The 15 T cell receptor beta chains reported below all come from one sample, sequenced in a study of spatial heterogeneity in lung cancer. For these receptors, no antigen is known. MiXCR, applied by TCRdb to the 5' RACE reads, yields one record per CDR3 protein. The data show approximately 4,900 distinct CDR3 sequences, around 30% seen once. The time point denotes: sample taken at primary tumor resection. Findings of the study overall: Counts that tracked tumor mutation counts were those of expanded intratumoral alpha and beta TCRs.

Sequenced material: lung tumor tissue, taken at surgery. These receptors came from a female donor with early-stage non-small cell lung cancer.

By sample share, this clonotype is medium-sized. The CDR3 loop reads CASSHTGSGGNTGELFF. CDR3 nucleotide sequence: TGTGCCAGCAGCCATACTGGAAGCGGGGGTAACACCGGGGAGCTGTTTTTT. The J gene is TRBJ2-2, the V gene TRBV3-1; 8 bases are shared with TRBD2. Trimming at V came to 3 bases and at J to 2 bases, leaving 8 bases not matched to a gene. This CDR3 has 17 amino acids. Germline CDR1 LGHDT, CDR2 YNNKEL (reference sequence).

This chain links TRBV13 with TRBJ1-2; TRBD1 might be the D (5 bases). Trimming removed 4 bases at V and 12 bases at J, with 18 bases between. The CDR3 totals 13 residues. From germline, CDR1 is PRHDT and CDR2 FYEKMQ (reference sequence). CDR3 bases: TGTGCCAGCAGCTCCGGACCGCAGGGAGAACACACCTTC. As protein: CASSSGPQGEHTF.

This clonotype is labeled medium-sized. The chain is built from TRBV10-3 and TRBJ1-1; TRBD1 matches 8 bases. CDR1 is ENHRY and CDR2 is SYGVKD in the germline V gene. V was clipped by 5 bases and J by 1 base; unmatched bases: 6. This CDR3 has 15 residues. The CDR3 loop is CAISRDRGRNTEAFF. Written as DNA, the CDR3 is TGTGCCATCAGTAGAGACAGGGGACGGAACACTGAAGCTTTCTTT.

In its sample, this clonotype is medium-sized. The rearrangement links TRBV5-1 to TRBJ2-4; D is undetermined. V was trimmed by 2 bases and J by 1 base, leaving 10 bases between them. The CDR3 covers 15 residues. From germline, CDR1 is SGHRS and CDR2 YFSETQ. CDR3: CASSLEGMAKNIQYF. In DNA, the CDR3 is TGCGCCAGCAGCTTAGAAGGGATGGCCAAAAACATTCAGTACTTC.

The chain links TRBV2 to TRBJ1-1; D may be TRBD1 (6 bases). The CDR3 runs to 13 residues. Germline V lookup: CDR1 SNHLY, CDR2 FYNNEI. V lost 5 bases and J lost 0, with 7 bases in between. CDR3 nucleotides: TGTGCCAGCAGTAGGACAGTGAACACTGAAGCTTTCTTT. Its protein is CASSRTVNTEAFF.

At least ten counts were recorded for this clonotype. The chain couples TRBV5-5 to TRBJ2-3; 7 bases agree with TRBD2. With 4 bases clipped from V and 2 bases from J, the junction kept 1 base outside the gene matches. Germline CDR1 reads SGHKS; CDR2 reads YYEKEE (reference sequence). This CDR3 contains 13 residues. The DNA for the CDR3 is TGTGCCAGCAGCAGGGACTACACAGATACGCAGTATTTT. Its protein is CASSRDYTDTQYF.

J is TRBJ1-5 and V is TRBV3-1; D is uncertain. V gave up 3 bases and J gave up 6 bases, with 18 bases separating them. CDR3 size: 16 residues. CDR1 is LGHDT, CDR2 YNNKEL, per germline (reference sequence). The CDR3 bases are TGTGCCAGCAGCCACGGACCGTCAATGACGGGTCAGCCCCAGCATTTT. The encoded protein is CASSHGPSMTGQPQHF.

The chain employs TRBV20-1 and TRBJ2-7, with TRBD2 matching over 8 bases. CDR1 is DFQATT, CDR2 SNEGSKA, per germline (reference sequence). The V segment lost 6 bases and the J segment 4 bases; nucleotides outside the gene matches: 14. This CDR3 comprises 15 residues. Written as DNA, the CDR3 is TGCAGTGCACGACGGAGCGGGAGCCCGAAGTACGAGCAGTACTTC. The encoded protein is CSARRSGSPKYEQYF.

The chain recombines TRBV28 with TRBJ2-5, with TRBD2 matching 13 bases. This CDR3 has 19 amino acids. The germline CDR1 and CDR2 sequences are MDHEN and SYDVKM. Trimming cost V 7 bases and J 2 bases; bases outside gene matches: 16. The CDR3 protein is CASIPRTSGRAFSQETQYF. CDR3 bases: TGTGCCAGCATACCCCGAACTAGCGGGAGGGCTTTCTCTCAAGAGACCCAGTACTTC.

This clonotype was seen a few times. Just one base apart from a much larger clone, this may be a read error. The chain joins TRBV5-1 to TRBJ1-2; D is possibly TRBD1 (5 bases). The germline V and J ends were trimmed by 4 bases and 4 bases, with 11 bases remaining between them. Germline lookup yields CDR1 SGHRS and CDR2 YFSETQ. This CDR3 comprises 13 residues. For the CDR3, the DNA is TGCGCCAGCAGCGACAGACGTAGCTATGGCTACACCTTC. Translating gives CASSDRRSYGYTF.

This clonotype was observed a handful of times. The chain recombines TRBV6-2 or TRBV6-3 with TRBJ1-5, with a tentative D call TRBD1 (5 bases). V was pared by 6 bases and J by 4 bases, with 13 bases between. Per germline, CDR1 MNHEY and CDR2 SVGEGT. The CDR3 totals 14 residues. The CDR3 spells CASSNGGMNQPQHF. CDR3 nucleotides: TGTGCCAGCAGCAACGGGGGGATGAATCAGCCCCAGCATTTT.

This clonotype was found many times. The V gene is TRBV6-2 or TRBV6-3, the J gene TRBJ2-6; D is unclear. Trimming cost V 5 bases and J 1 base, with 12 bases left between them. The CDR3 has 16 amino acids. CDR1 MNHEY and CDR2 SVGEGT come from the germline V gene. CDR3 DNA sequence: TGTGCCAGCAGTACCCCTTCAGCTTCTGGGGCCAACGTCCTGACTTTC. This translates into CASSTPSASGANVLTF.

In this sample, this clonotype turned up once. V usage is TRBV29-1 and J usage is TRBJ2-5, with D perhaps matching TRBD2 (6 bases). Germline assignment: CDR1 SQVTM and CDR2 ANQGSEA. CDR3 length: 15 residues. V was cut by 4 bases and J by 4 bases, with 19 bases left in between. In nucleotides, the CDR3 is TGCAGCGTTGCTTACCAGACTAGTACTGTAGAGACCCAGTACTTC. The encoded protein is CSVAYQTSTVETQYF.

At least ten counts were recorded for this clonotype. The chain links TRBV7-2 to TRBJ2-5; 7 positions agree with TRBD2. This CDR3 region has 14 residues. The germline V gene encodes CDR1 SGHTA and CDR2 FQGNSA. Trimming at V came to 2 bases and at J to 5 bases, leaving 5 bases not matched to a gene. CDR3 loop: CASSLTSVAETQYF. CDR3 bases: TGTGCCAGCAGCTTAACTAGCGTCGCGGAGACCCAGTACTTC.

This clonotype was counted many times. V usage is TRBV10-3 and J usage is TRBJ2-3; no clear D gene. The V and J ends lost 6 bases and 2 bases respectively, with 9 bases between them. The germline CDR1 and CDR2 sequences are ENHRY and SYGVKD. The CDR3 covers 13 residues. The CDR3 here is CAISESDTDTQYF. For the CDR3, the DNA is TGTGCCATCAGCGAATCGGACACAGATACGCAGTATTTT.